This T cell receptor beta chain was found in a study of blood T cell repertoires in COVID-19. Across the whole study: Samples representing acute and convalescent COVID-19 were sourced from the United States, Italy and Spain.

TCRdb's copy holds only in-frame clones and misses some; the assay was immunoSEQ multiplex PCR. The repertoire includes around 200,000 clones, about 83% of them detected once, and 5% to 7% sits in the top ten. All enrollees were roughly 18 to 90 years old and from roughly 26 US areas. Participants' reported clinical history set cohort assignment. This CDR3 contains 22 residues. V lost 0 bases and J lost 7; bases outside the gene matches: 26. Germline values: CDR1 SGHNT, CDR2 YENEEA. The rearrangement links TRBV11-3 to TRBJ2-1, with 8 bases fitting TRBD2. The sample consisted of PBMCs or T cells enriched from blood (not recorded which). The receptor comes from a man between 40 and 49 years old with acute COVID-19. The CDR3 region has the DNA TGTGCCAGCAGCTTAGAAAGAGAGTCGTGGATGGCCAAACTAGCGGAGGGAAATGAGCAGTTCTTC. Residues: CASSLERESWMAKLAEGNEQFF.